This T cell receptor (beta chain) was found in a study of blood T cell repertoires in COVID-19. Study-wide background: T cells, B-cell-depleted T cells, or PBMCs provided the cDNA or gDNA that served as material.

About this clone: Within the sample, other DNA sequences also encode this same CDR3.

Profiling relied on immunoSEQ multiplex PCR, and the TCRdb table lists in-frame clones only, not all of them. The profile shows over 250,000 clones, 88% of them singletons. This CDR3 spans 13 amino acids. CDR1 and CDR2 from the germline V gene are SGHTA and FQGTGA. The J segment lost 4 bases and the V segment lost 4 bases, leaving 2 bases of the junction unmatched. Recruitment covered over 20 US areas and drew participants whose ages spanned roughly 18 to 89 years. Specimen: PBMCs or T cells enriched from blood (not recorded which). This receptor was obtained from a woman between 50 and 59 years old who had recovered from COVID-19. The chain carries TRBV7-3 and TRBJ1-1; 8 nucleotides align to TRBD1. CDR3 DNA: TGTGCCAGCAGCTCACAGGGGGGCACTGAAGCTTTCTTT. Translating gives CASSSQGGTEAFF.